These 8 T cell receptor beta chains originate from one sample sequenced in a study of spatial heterogeneity in lung cancer. Regarding the study as a whole: Counts of expanded alpha and beta TCRs within tumors tracked the tumor nonsynonymous mutation count.

For these receptors, no antigen is known. TCRdb redid the calling of the 5' RACE reads with MiXCR, one entry per CDR3 protein. The top ten clones hold around 19% of a sample with 2,500 to 3,500 distinct CDR3 sequences, almost 4.5% of them seen once. Time point indicated: sample taken at primary tumor resection. The input for sequencing was lung tumor tissue, taken at surgery. Every receptor here comes from a female donor with early-stage non-small cell lung cancer.

At least ten counts were recorded for this clonotype. This sequence joins TRBV29-1 and TRBJ1-2; D gene unclear. The V end lost 2 bases, the J end lost 8 bases, and 12 bases lay between the germline ends. Looked up from germline, CDR1 is SQVTM and CDR2 is ANQGSEA. The CDR3 is 12 residues long. DNA for the CDR3: TGCAGCGTTGAAAGGGCTAAATGGGGCTACACCTTC. Translating gives CSVERAKWGYTF.

This clonotype was detected ten times or more. V gene TRBV12-3 or TRBV12-4 combines with J gene TRBJ1-1; possible D gene TRBD1, 5 bases. The CDR3 covers 15 residues. The CDR3 DNA reads as TGTGCTACGCGGGACGATAAAAACCAGAGGACTGAAGCTTTCTTT. Its translation: CATRDDKNQRTEAFF.

This clonotype was counted at least ten times. A single base separates this from a much larger clone, so it may be a read error. The rearrangement joins TRBV27 to TRBJ1-6, with a weak D call TRBD1 (5 bases). The CDR3 loop spans 13 amino acids. Germline V gene sequence: CDR1 MNHEY, CDR2 SMNVEV (reference sequence). V was trimmed by 4 bases and J by 9 bases, leaving 10 bases between them. CDR3 bases: TGTGCCAGCAGTTGTTCAGGGTCTTCACCCCTCCACTTT. Translating gives CASSCSGSSPLHF.

Ten or more counts support this clonotype. V gene TRBV18 combines with J gene TRBJ2-7; 10 nucleotides agree with TRBD1. The junction had 8 bases not matched to a gene; V was cut back by 4 bases and J by 5 bases. The length of the CDR3 is 15 residues. The germline CDR1 and CDR2 sequences are KGHSH and LQKENI. CDR3 nucleotides: TGTGCCAGCTCACTCCTCGGACAGGGGGATAACGAGCAGTACTTC. This sequence encodes CASSLLGQGDNEQYF.

This clonotype ranks as medium-sized. This chain uses TRBV18 with TRBJ1-1; unclear D gene. Looked up from germline, CDR1 is KGHSH and CDR2 is LQKENI. V lost 2 bases and J lost 8, with 9 bases in between. This CDR3 contains 12 residues. The CDR3 coding sequence is TGTGCCAGCTCACCATCGGACGCGGAAGCTTTCTTT. Protein sequence: CASSPSDAEAFF.

In its sample, this clonotype was seen many times. The V call is TRBV20-1, the J call TRBJ2-1, with 13 bases identical to TRBD2. Germline trimming cut 0 bases from V and 4 bases from J; bases unmatched to any gene: 6. Germline V CDR1 and CDR2: DFQATT, SNEGSKA (reference sequence). This CDR3 is 17 amino acids long. CDR3 sequence (DNA): TGCAGTGCTAGAGAGTTCTCGGGACTAGCGGGGTACAATGAGCAGTTCTTC. It specifies CSAREFSGLAGYNEQFF.

This clonotype is medium-sized (0.01 to 0.1%). The V call is TRBV14, the J call TRBJ2-5; D is undetermined. The V gene's germline CDR1 is SGHDN and CDR2 FVKESK. This CDR3 region has 13 residues. The V end was cut by 1 base, the J end by 9 bases, with 12 bases between. In DNA, the CDR3 is TGTGCCAGCAGCCAAGGTATTCCCGGACCCCAGTACTTC. It specifies CASSQGIPGPQYF.

This clonotype counts as medium-sized. This chain connects TRBV20-1 to TRBJ2-3, with D possibly TRBD2 on 6 matching bases. The CDR3 runs to 16 residues. V gave up 6 bases and J gave up 8 bases, with 27 bases separating them. Germline V gene sequence: CDR1 DFQATT, CDR2 SNEGSKA (reference sequence). In nucleotides, the CDR3 is TGCAGTGCCACCTCTCCTGACGGGGGAAAAGGAGGTACGCAGTATTTT. Translating gives CSATSPDGGKGGTQYF.